A single T cell receptor (beta chain) is shown here with its context. No antigen is known for it. This sample stems from a study of CD8+ T cells in alopecia areata. Overall study context: The drug, oral tofacitinib, was given to treated patients at 5 to 10 mg twice daily. Tofacitinib continued for 6 to 18 months and was then withheld for 6 months. Study-wide points: Patients shared TCRs less clearly than mice did, possibly for HLA-related reasons.

Treatment of the sample: oral pan-JAK inhibitor, 5-10 mg twice daily. Reverse transcription of extracted RNA yielded cDNA, which provided the sequencing template. Sequenced by immunoSEQ multiplex PCR; TCRdb stores in-frame clones only, minus some. The profile shows about 110,000 clones, roughly 84% of them singletons. This CDR3 comprises 15 residues. Looked up from germline, CDR1 is SGHRS and CDR2 is YFSETQ. Trimming removed 0 bases from V and 1 base from J, with 8 bases in between. The input for sequencing was CD8+ T cells sorted from blood, taken at week 24, from a patient treated with tofacitinib. The sequence came from a human donor with alopecia areata. V and J are TRBV5-1 and TRBJ2-1; D not certain. The CDR3 DNA reads as TGCGCCAGCAGCTTGGGACACCGATCCTACAATGAGCAGTTCTTC. Its translation is CASSLGHRSYNEQFF.